The 30 T cell receptor beta chains in this list originate from one sample, sequenced in a study of T cell changes during pregnancy in multiple sclerosis. Data came from immunoSEQ multiplex PCR; TCRdb stores just in-frame clones and leaves some out. This table holds tens of thousands of clones, almost 90% found once. The sequencing here drew on peripheral blood, taken after pregnancy. The receptors here all came from a female donor in good health, enrolled as a control in a pregnancy study.

The J gene is TRBJ2-1, the V gene TRBV5-1; 7 nucleotides match TRBD2. Trimming cost V 0 bases and J 7 bases; bases outside gene matches: 7. The CDR3 sequence is 15 residues long. Looked up from germline, CDR1 is SGHRS and CDR2 is YFSETQ. The CDR3 coding sequence is TGCGCCAGCAGCTTGGTTGCTAGCGGAGCGAATGAGCAGTTCTTC. As protein: CASSLVASGANEQFF.

This clone was observed a handful of times. The chain employs TRBV4-2 and TRBJ1-4, with 12 bases matching TRBD1. The CDR3 loop spans 17 amino acids. CDR1 is LGHNA, CDR2 YNFKEQ, per germline. V was clipped by 0 bases and J by 7 bases; unmatched bases: 6. CDR3: CASSQDGLGQGAEKLFF. The CDR3, as DNA: TGTGCCAGCAGCCAAGATGGTTTGGGACAGGGGGCTGAAAAACTGTTTTTT.

The rearrangement uses TRBV25-1 and TRBJ1-1; possible D gene TRBD1, 6 bases. V lost 6 bases to trimming and J lost 1 base, with 15 bases between them. The germline CDR1 and CDR2 sequences are MGHDK and SYGVNS. This CDR3 comprises 15 residues. The CDR3, as DNA: TGTGCCAGCAGAGAGGGGGACACCCAGAACACTGAAGCTTTCTTT. Translating gives CASREGDTQNTEAFF.

The chain employs TRBV19 and TRBJ2-7, with TRBD1 identical over 8 bases. CDR3 length equals 15 residues. Germline trimming cut 4 bases from V and 1 base from J; bases unmatched to any gene: 6. Germline CDR1 LNHDA, CDR2 SQIVND (reference sequence). The CDR3 is CASSRFGQGSYEQYF. DNA for the CDR3: TGTGCCAGTAGTAGGTTCGGACAGGGTTCCTACGAGCAGTACTTC.

The rearrangement links TRBV20-1 to TRBJ2-7, with a tentative D call TRBD1 (5 bases). Germline V CDR1 and CDR2: DFQATT, SNEGSKA (reference sequence). The V gene lost 6 bases and the J gene lost 6 bases, with 12 bases spanning the gap. The CDR3 covers 11 residues. The CDR3 nucleotides are TGCAGTGCCCTGGACAAACGCGAGCAGTACTTC. Translation: CSALDKREQYF.

The V call is TRBV5-4, the J call TRBJ2-7; perhaps TRBD1 as D (6 bases). V lost 3 bases to trimming and J lost 0 bases, with 13 bases between them. Germline loops: CDR1 SGHNT, CDR2 YYREEE (reference sequence). The length of the CDR3 is 15 residues. CDR3 loop: CASSSFQTGSYEQYF. The CDR3 region has the DNA TGTGCCAGCAGCTCCTTCCAGACAGGCTCCTACGAGCAGTACTTC.

V usage is TRBV30 and J usage is TRBJ1-2; D is perhaps TRBD1 (6 bases). Germline V gene sequence: CDR1 GTSNPN, CDR2 SVGIG (reference sequence). V shed 1 base and J shed 7 bases, with 16 bases lying between them. The CDR3 is made up of 14 amino acids. In DNA, the CDR3 is TGTGCCTGGAGTGCAGGGGACGACAGACCTGGCTACACCTTC. It specifies CAWSAGDDRPGYTF.

V is TRBV19 and J is TRBJ1-6; possible D gene TRBD1, 5 bases. The CDR3 sequence is 14 residues long. Germline lookup yields CDR1 LNHDA and CDR2 SQIVND (reference sequence). V gave up 7 bases and J gave up 5 bases, with 12 bases separating them. CDR3 loop: CASTPREDNSPLHF. CDR3 nucleotide sequence: TGTGCCAGTACGCCCAGGGAGGATAATTCACCCCTCCACTTT. The full variable domain, completed using reference TRBV19 and TRBJ1-6, is DGGITQSPKYLFRKEGQNVTLSCEQNLNHDAMYWYRQDPGQGLRLIYYSQIVNDFQKGDIAEGYSVSREKKESFPLTVTSAQKNPTAFYLCASTPREDNSPLHFGNGTRLTVT.

The V and J genes are TRBV27 and TRBJ2-7; the match to TRBD1 covers 8 bases. The CDR3 spans 15 residues. The junction had 10 bases not matched to a gene; V was cut back by 6 bases and J by 3 bases. The germline V gene has CDR1 MNHEY and CDR2 SMNVEV (reference sequence). The CDR3 DNA sequence: TGTGCCAGCAGCCTGGGACCGGGACAGGTCTACGAGCAGTACTTC. Translated, it gives CASSLGPGQVYEQYF.

For the CDR3, the DNA is TGCGCCAGCAGCCATGAACGACAGGGAACGAATGAGCAGTTCTTC. It is translated as CASSHERQGTNEQFF. The chain employs TRBV4-3 and TRBJ2-1; 7 bases match TRBD1. Looked up from germline, CDR1 is LGHNA and CDR2 is YSLEER. V gave up 3 bases and J gave up 7 bases; unmatched junction bases: 9. This CDR3 is built from 15 residues.

V usage is TRBV5-1 and J usage is TRBJ2-1; TRBD2 aligns across 7 bases. The CDR3 has 14 amino acids. With V trimmed by 0 bases and J by 4 bases, 1 base remained unmatched. Germline assignment: CDR1 SGHRS and CDR2 YFSETQ. The CDR3, as DNA: TGCGCCAGCAGCTTGGTTAGCGGGTACAATGAGCAGTTCTTC. It yields the protein CASSLVSGYNEQFF.

V and J are TRBV5-1 and TRBJ1-1; D is undetermined. This CDR3 comprises 14 residues. Trimming took off 4 bases at V and 7 bases at J, with 17 bases between the two ends. In germline, CDR1 is SGHRS, CDR2 YFSETQ. CDR3: CASSPPGLDYEAFF. In DNA, the CDR3 is TGCGCCAGCAGCCCCCCCGGACTGGACTATGAAGCTTTCTTT. Drawing the rest from reference TRBV5-1 and TRBJ1-1, the complete variable domain is KAGVTQTPRYLIKTRGQQVTLSCSPISGHRSVSWYQQTPGQGLQFLFEYFSETQRNKGNFPGRFSGRQFSNSRSEMNVSTLELGDSALYLCASSPPGLDYEAFFGQGTRLTVV.

The J gene is TRBJ2-3, the V gene TRBV6-5; the match to TRBD2 covers 9 bases. Germline-derived CDR1 and CDR2 are MNHEY and SVGAGI. The CDR3 contains 15 residues. Trimming at V came to 6 bases and at J to 0 bases, leaving 4 bases not matched to a gene. In nucleotides, the CDR3 is TGTGCCAGCAGGATAGCGGGGGCTAGCACAGATACGCAGTATTTT. The encoded protein is CASRIAGASTDTQYF.

J is TRBJ1-2 and V is TRBV9; the D gene is possibly TRBD1 (6 bases). Trimming removed 4 bases from V and 5 bases from J, with 18 bases in between. This CDR3 comprises 15 residues. The germline V gene encodes CDR1 SGDLS and CDR2 YYNGEE. The CDR3 loop reads CASSSGGQSNYGYTF. The CDR3 nucleotides read TGTGCCAGCAGCTCGGGAGGACAGAGTAATTATGGCTACACCTTC.

The chain links TRBV29-1 to TRBJ1-1; 11 positions match TRBD1. The trim removed 4 bases at V and 6 bases at J, leaving 4 bases unmatched. Germline V lookup: CDR1 SQVTM, CDR2 ANQGSEA. CDR3 length: 13 residues. CDR3: CSVAGTGGSEAFF. DNA of the CDR3: TGCAGCGTTGCCGGGACAGGGGGGTCTGAAGCTTTCTTT.

V and J are TRBV19 and TRBJ1-3; no reliable D call. V shed 3 bases and J shed 7 bases, with 7 bases lying between them. Germline CDR1 LNHDA, CDR2 SQIVND (reference sequence). The CDR3 covers 12 residues. The CDR3 nucleotides read TGTGCCAGTAGTATTCTCAGGAACACCATATATTTT. It encodes CASSILRNTIYF.

This sequence joins TRBV18 and TRBJ2-1; D unclear. This CDR3 contains 14 residues. Germline V gene lookup returns CDR1 KGHSH and CDR2 LQKENI. V lost 6 bases and J 4 bases, leaving 13 bases between the germline ends. The CDR3 DNA reads TGTGCCAGCTCGCCCATCGTACAGTACAATGAGCAGTTCTTC. This encodes CASSPIVQYNEQFF. Full variable domain (remainder filled in from reference TRBV18 and TRBJ2-1): NAGVMQNPRHLVRRRGQEARLRCSPMKGHSHVYWYRQLPEEGLKFMVYLQKENIIDESGMPKERFSAEFPKEGPSILRIQQVVRGDSAAYFCASSPIVQYNEQFFGPGTRLTVL.

This chain's CDR3 is CASSGGQGSFLAKNIQYF. The CDR3 coding sequence is TGTGCCAGCAGTGGGGGACAGGGGAGCTTCCTAGCCAAAAACATTCAGTACTTC. The chain couples TRBV6-1 to TRBJ2-4; 10 positions agree with TRBD1. In germline, CDR1 is MNHNS, CDR2 SASEGT. The CDR3 extends over 18 amino acids. V shed 4 bases, J shed 0 bases, and the junction held 9 bases outside the gene matches.

The chain combines TRBV19 with TRBJ2-3; weak D call: TRBD1 (6 bases). Germline-derived CDR1 and CDR2 are LNHDA and SQIVND (reference sequence). V was trimmed by 4 bases and J by 2 bases, leaving 10 bases between them. This CDR3 is 14 amino acids long. Here the CDR3 DNA reads TGTGCCAGTAGTAAATGGACAGCCACAGATACGCAGTATTTT. Its translation is CASSKWTATDTQYF. The full variable domain, with the rest looked up from reference TRBV19 and TRBJ2-3, is DGGITQSPKYLFRKEGQNVTLSCEQNLNHDAMYWYRQDPGQGLRLIYYSQIVNDFQKGDIAEGYSVSREKKESFPLTVTSAQKNPTAFYLCASSKWTATDTQYFGPGTRLTVL.

The V call is TRBV6-5, the J call TRBJ1-1; TRBD1 is a possible D gene (5 bases). V lost 0 bases and J 11 bases, leaving 10 bases between the germline ends. Germline V gives CDR1 MNHEY, CDR2 SVGAGI. This CDR3 has 12 residues. The DNA of the CDR3 is TGTGCCAGCAGTTACTCATCAGGGTCGGCTTTCTTT. It encodes CASSYSSGSAFF.

This clone was detected only once. The chain links TRBV29-1 to TRBJ2-1; 13 bases line up with TRBD2. J was trimmed by 3 bases and V by 5 bases; bases with no gene match: 7. CDR1 is SQVTM, CDR2 ANQGSEA, per germline. The CDR3 is 16 amino acids. The CDR3: CSVRGLAGTGYNEQFF. The CDR3 bases are TGCAGCGTTCGGGGACTAGCGGGAACCGGCTACAATGAGCAGTTCTTC.

CDR3 sequence (DNA): TGTGCCAGCAGCTTGTATCAGTACGAGCAGTACTTC. Translated: CASSLYQYEQYF. This chain joins TRBV5-6 and TRBJ2-7; D is unclear. Deletions cut 1 base from V and 4 bases from J, with 6 bases between. There are 12 residues in the CDR3. CDR1 is SGHDT and CDR2 is YYEEEE in the germline V gene. The full variable domain, rest sourced from reference TRBV5-6 and TRBJ2-7, is DAGVTQSPTHLIKTRGQQVTLRCSPKSGHDTVSWYQQALGQGPQFIFQYYEEEERQRGNFPDRFSGHQFPNYSSELNVNALLLGDSALYLCASSLYQYEQYFGPGTRLTVT.

V usage is TRBV30 and J usage is TRBJ2-7; D gene uncertain. The CDR3 totals 15 residues. Per the germline V gene, CDR1 is GTSNPN and CDR2 is SVGIG (reference sequence). V lost 0 bases to trimming and J lost 6 bases, with 18 bases between them. CDR3 DNA sequence: TGTGCCTGGAGTGTGAAAGTCGGATACCGAGGCGAGCAGTACTTC. Translated: CAWSVKVGYRGEQYF.

This clone showed up just once. The chain has TRBV12-1 and TRBJ1-2. TRBV12-1 is a pseudogene. This CDR3 is built from 13 residues. The CDR3: CASSFNSTYGYTF. The CDR3 nucleotides read TGTGCCAGCAGCTTTAATTCTACCTATGGCTACACCTTC.

This chain uses TRBV5-8 with TRBJ1-2, with D maybe TRBD1 (5 bases). The CDR3 consists of 15 residues. V was pared by 7 bases and J by 5 bases, with 21 bases between. The germline gives CDR1 SGHTS, CDR2 YDEGEE. The CDR3 sequence: CASDTDHRKVYGYTF. CDR3 nucleotide sequence: TGTGCCAGCGACACCGACCACAGGAAAGTATATGGCTACACCTTC.

A single count supports this clone. This rearrangement joins TRBV2 to TRBJ2-7, with a tentative D call TRBD1 (6 bases). The CDR3 loop spans 15 amino acids. V was trimmed by 6 bases and J by 4 bases, leaving 19 bases between them. Germline lookup yields CDR1 SNHLY and CDR2 FYNNEI. CDR3 nucleotide sequence: TGTGCCAGCAGGAGGGGGACACAGGCAATTTACGAGCAGTACTTC. Its protein product is CASRRGTQAIYEQYF.

The DNA of the CDR3 is TGCGCCAGCAGCCCAGGGGGCGAGGTCGGTGAAAAACTGTTTTTT. It specifies CASSPGGEVGEKLFF. The chain has TRBV5-1 and TRBJ1-4, with 8 bases identical to TRBD1. Per the germline V gene, CDR1 is SGHRS and CDR2 is YFSETQ. The CDR3 covers 15 residues. Trimming removed 4 bases from V and 7 bases from J; junction bases left unmatched: 9.

This chain uses TRBV18 with TRBJ2-7, with D perhaps matching TRBD1 (6 bases). V lost 7 bases and J 0 bases, leaving 13 bases between the germline ends. CDR3 length: 14 residues. Germline assignment: CDR1 KGHSH and CDR2 LQKENI. CDR3 sequence (DNA): TGTGCCAGCTATACAGGGTTGAGCTCCTACGAGCAGTACTTC. As protein: CASYTGLSSYEQYF.

There are a few counts of this clone. This sequence joins TRBV12-5 and TRBJ2-5; TRBD1 matches 7 bases. Trimming removed 2 bases from V and 4 bases from J; junction bases left unmatched: 10. CDR1 LGHNT and CDR2 FRNRAP come from the germline V gene. CDR3 length equals 16 residues. CDR3 residues: CASGLTLDRALETQYF. CDR3 sequence (DNA): TGTGCTAGTGGTTTGACGCTTGACAGGGCCTTAGAGACCCAGTACTTC.

This chain uses TRBV2 with TRBJ2-1; tentatively, D is TRBD2 (7 bases). The germline gives CDR1 SNHLY, CDR2 FYNNEI. This CDR3 region has 15 residues. Trimming left V 7 bases short and J 2 bases short, with 15 bases between. DNA for the CDR3: TGTGCCAGCAAGACCCGGGGGGCCCCCTACAATGAGCAGTTCTTC. This codes for CASKTRGAPYNEQFF.